This entry describes one T cell receptor beta chain. The record originates from a study of cytomegalovirus exposure and HLA in healthy donors. A multiplex PCR was run with 60 Vbeta primers and 13 Jbeta primers. Authors' processing steps: In a later analysis, 79 million or so unique TCR beta chains included roughly 11 million shared by two or more donors. Data came from immunoSEQ multiplex PCR; TCRdb stores just in-frame clones and leaves some out. V, J and clone size are those of that table, while D and trimming were read from the DNA. The repertoire consists of around 200,000 clones, with approximately 70% occurring once and the leading ten covering approximately 2.8%. V trimming: 1 base; J trimming: 7 bases; junction bases outside the gene matches: 11. The CDR3 is 16 amino acids. The germline gives CDR1 SGHRS, CDR2 YFSETQ.

J is TRBJ2-1 and V is TRBV5-1, with TRBD2 identical over 7 bases. The specimen was PBMCs. This sequence was found in a woman in her 30s in good health and CMV-seropositive. In nucleotides, the CDR3 is TGCGCCAGCAGCTTGAATTCCGGCGGGAGACCGAATGAGCAGTTCTTC. It encodes CASSLNSGGRPNEQFF.